This section outlines one TCR beta chain sequence together with its context. The CDR3 runs to 14 residues. The germline gives CDR1 SGHVS, CDR2 FQNEAQ. Trimming removed 1 base at V and 8 bases at J, with 14 bases between. The data stem from a study of blood T cell repertoires in COVID-19. Generated by immunoSEQ multiplex PCR, the TCRdb table keeps only in-frame clones and is missing some. This sample has 200,000 or so clones; 87% occur once, and the top ten carry 7.2%. The source is a man younger than 40 in a cohort exposed to, infected with or recovered from COVID-19 (not recorded which). The specimen was PBMCs or T cells enriched from blood (not recorded which). This chain uses TRBV7-8 with TRBJ1-2; D may be TRBD1 (6 bases). The CDR3 protein is CASSLEGERGGYTF. CDR3 coding DNA: TGTGCCAGCAGCTTAGAGGGGGAGAGGGGCGGCTACACCTTC.